This T cell receptor beta chain was sequenced in a study of blood T cell repertoires in COVID-19. Study as a whole: Some COVID-19 samples were acute and others convalescent; all came from the United States, Italy and Spain. Sample material is recorded as cDNA or gDNA derived from T cells, B-cell-depleted T cells, or PBMCs.

Sequencing used immunoSEQ multiplex PCR; TCRdb keeps in-frame clones, though not all of them. This sample has about 62,000 clones, with under 80% found just once. The CDR3 is 17 residues long. The J segment lost 5 bases and the V segment lost 2 bases, leaving 13 bases of the junction unmatched. Germline V gene sequence: CDR1 MDHEN, CDR2 SYDVKM. The specimen sequenced was PBMCs or T cells enriched from blood (not recorded which). The sequence was collected from a woman aged 55 to 70 who had been exposed to COVID-19. The V call is TRBV28, the J call TRBJ1-2; 8 bases are shared with TRBD1. The CDR3 region is CASSLGAGPGGGYGYTF. For the CDR3, the DNA is TGTGCCAGCAGTTTAGGGGCCGGGCCAGGGGGCGGGTATGGCTACACCTTC.